This T cell receptor beta chain was recovered during a study of cytomegalovirus exposure and HLA in healthy donors. The PCR was carried out with 60 Vbeta primers and 13 Jbeta primers. Profiling relied on immunoSEQ multiplex PCR, and the TCRdb table lists in-frame clones only, not all of them. The top ten clones hold more than 2.5% of a sample with under 150,000 clones, approximately 80% of them seen once. Trimming at V came to 5 bases and at J to 7 bases, leaving 8 bases not matched to a gene. CDR1 SGHTA and CDR2 FQGTGA come from the germline V gene. The CDR3 totals 15 residues. The chain recombines TRBV7-3 with TRBJ2-2, with 9 bases matching TRBD2. This receptor was identified in a male donor in good health and CMV-seronegative. Sample: PBMCs. The DNA of the CDR3 is TGTGCCAGCAGCCCCATTAGCGGGAGAAGCGGGGAGCTGTTTTTT. It is translated as CASSPISGRSGELFF.